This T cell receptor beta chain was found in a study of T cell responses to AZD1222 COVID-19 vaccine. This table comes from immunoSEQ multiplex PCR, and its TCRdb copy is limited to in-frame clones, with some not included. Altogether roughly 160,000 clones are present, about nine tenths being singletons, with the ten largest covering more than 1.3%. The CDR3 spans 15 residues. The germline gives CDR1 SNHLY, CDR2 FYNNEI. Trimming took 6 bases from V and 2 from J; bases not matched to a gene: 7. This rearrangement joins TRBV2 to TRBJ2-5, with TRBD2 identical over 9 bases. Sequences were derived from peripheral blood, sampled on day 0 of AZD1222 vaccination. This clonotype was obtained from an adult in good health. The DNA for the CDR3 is TGTGCCAGCAGCAAGACTAGCGGCGATCAAGAGACCCAGTACTTC. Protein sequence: CASSKTSGDQETQYF. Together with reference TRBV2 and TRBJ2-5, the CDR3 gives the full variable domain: EPEVTQTPSHQVTQMGQEVILRCVPISNHLYFYWYRQILGQKVEFLVSFYNNEISEKSEIFDDQFSVERPDGSNFTLKIRSTKLEDSAMYFCASSKTSGDQETQYFGPGTRLLVL.